The rows below give T cell receptor beta chains drawn from one sample of a study of cytomegalovirus exposure and HLA in healthy donors. The protocol was immunoSEQ multiplex PCR, while the TCRdb copy is restricted to in-frame clones and leaves out a portion. The sample lists some 180,000 clones; 77% were seen once. Sequencing was done on a sample of PBMCs. The receptors were gathered from a man aged 18 to 29 in good health and CMV-seronegative. The CDR3 runs from the conserved cysteine through the conserved F or W. The order of the fields is clone size, V gene, J gene, D gene, CDR3 DNA, CDR3 protein. The D gene is left open where the match is weak. For some rows the clone size is stated as once, few or many, or as a class when expanded; others skip it.

abundance: .; v_gene: TRBV15; j_gene: TRBJ1-6; d_gene: .; CDR3nt: TGTGCCACCAGCAGAGATTCGGGACACGCTGGGTCACCCCTCCACTTT; CDR3aa: CATSRDSGHAGSPLHF
abundance: once; v_gene: TRBV5-4; j_gene: TRBJ2-3; d_gene: .; CDR3nt: TGTGCCAGCAGCTTGACGGGCACAGATACGCAGTATTTT; CDR3aa: CASSLTGTDTQYF
abundance: few; v_gene: TRBV18; j_gene: TRBJ2-7; d_gene: .; CDR3nt: TGTGCCAGCTCCCGCCGACAGAGACGGTCCTACGAGCAGTACTTC; CDR3aa: CASSRRQRRSYEQYF
abundance: .; v_gene: TRBV11-3; j_gene: TRBJ2-6; d_gene: .; CDR3nt: TGTGCCAGCAGCTTAGGAGGGTGGGGAGCTGGGGCCAACGTCCTGACTTTC; CDR3aa: CASSLGGWGAGANVLTF
abundance: .; v_gene: TRBV28; j_gene: TRBJ2-7; d_gene: .; CDR3nt: TGTGCCAGCAGCCTAACAGGCTACGAGCAGTACTTC; CDR3aa: CASSLTGYEQYF
abundance: .; v_gene: TRBV5-1; j_gene: TRBJ2-2; d_gene: .; CDR3nt: TGCGCCAGCAGGGCTAACGGGGAATTCACCGGGGAGCTGTTTTTT; CDR3aa: CASRANGEFTGELFF
abundance: .; v_gene: TRBV6-5; j_gene: TRBJ1-5; d_gene: .; CDR3nt: TGTGCCAGCAGACTGCTAGGTGGCAATCAGCCCCAGCATTTT; CDR3aa: CASRLLGGNQPQHF
abundance: .; v_gene: TRBV7-7; j_gene: TRBJ2-2; d_gene: TRBD2; CDR3nt: TGTGCTAGCAGTCCGACTAGCGGAAGAACCGGGGAGCTGTTTTTT; CDR3aa: CASSPTSGRTGELFF
abundance: .; v_gene: TRBV10-3; j_gene: TRBJ2-1; d_gene: TRBD2; CDR3nt: TGTGCCATCAGTGAGGGGGGGACTAGCGGGAGCAATGAGCAGTTCTTC; CDR3aa: CAISEGGTSGSNEQFF
abundance: .; v_gene: TRBV19; j_gene: TRBJ2-5; d_gene: TRBD1; CDR3nt: TGTGCCAGCGGGACAGGTAGGGGAGAGGAGACCCAGTACTTC; CDR3aa: CASGTGRGEETQYF
abundance: .; v_gene: TRBV15; j_gene: TRBJ1-1; d_gene: .; CDR3nt: TGTGCCACCAGCACCGACCCTTGGGGCACAGGCGCTTTCTTT; CDR3aa: CATSTDPWGTGAFF
abundance: .; v_gene: TRBV4-1; j_gene: TRBJ2-7; d_gene: TRBD1; CDR3nt: TGCGCCAGCTCGCCGGGACAGGGGGACCACGAGCAGTACTTC; CDR3aa: CASSPGQGDHEQYF
abundance: .; v_gene: TRBV4-3; j_gene: TRBJ2-1; d_gene: TRBD2; CDR3nt: TGCGCCAGCAGCCAAGAGGGACTAGTTGCCCTCAATGAGCAGTTCTTC; CDR3aa: CASSQEGLVALNEQFF
abundance: .; v_gene: TRBV7-2; j_gene: TRBJ2-1; d_gene: .; CDR3nt: TGTGCCAGCAGCTTAGTAGTTGAGCAGTTCTTC; CDR3aa: CASSLVVEQFF
abundance: .; v_gene: TRBV4-1; j_gene: TRBJ2-1; d_gene: .; CDR3nt: TGCGCCAGCAGCCAAGGGGGGGTACCCCCCTACAATGAGCAGTTCTTC; CDR3aa: CASSQGGVPPYNEQFF
abundance: .; v_gene: TRBV11-3; j_gene: TRBJ1-2; d_gene: TRBD1; CDR3nt: TGTGCCAGCAGCCAGGACAGGACCCTCTATGGCTACACCTTC; CDR3aa: CASSQDRTLYGYTF
abundance: .; v_gene: TRBV4-1; j_gene: TRBJ1-5; d_gene: TRBD1; CDR3nt: TGCGCCAGCAGACCGACCCAGGGGGCAAGCAATCAGCCCCAGCATTTT; CDR3aa: CASRPTQGASNQPQHF
abundance: .; v_gene: TRBV4-1; j_gene: TRBJ2-2; d_gene: TRBD1; CDR3nt: TGCGCCAGCAGCCAAGGACAGGGGGCAAGGGAGCTGTTTTTT; CDR3aa: CASSQGQGARELFF
abundance: few; v_gene: TRBV29-1; j_gene: TRBJ1-2; d_gene: .; CDR3nt: TGCAGCGTTGAAGATCGTCAATGGGGAGACTACACCTTC; CDR3aa: CSVEDRQWGDYTF
abundance: .; v_gene: TRBV4-2; j_gene: TRBJ2-2; d_gene: .; CDR3nt: TGTGCCAGCAGCCAAGACCCAGGGGTTATCACCGGGGAGCTGTTTTTT; CDR3aa: CASSQDPGVITGELFF
abundance: .; v_gene: TRBV9; j_gene: TRBJ2-3; d_gene: TRBD2; CDR3nt: TGTGCCAGCAGCGTAGAGGCGGGGGGGCCCACAGATACGCAGTATTTT; CDR3aa: CASSVEAGGPTDTQYF
abundance: .; v_gene: TRBV12-5; j_gene: TRBJ2-7; d_gene: .; CDR3nt: TGTGCTAGTGGTTCACAGTACGAGCAGTACTTC; CDR3aa: CASGSQYEQYF
abundance: .; v_gene: TRBV4-2; j_gene: TRBJ1-5; d_gene: .; CDR3nt: TGTGCCAGCAGCCAAGCGGTACAGGGCGGCAATCAGCCCCAGCATTTT; CDR3aa: CASSQAVQGGNQPQHF
abundance: .; v_gene: TRBV19; j_gene: TRBJ1-2; d_gene: .; CDR3nt: TGTGCCAGTAGGCACGGGTCGGAAGAGGGCTACACCTTC; CDR3aa: CASRHGSEEGYTF
abundance: .; v_gene: TRBV7-9; j_gene: TRBJ2-1; d_gene: .; CDR3nt: TGTGCCAGCAGCCTCGCGCGCGCTGAGCAGTTCTTC; CDR3aa: CASSLARAEQFF
abundance: once; v_gene: TRBV18; j_gene: TRBJ2-5; d_gene: TRBD2; CDR3nt: TGTGCCAGCTCACCACGGACGATCAGCGGGGGGTACCAAGAGACCCAGTACTTC; CDR3aa: CASSPRTISGGYQETQYF
abundance: .; v_gene: TRBV7-2; j_gene: TRBJ2-7; d_gene: TRBD2; CDR3nt: TGTGCCAGCAGCCCCCTTGGACTAGCGGGAGACGAGCAGTACTTC; CDR3aa: CASSPLGLAGDEQYF
abundance: .; v_gene: TRBV11-2; j_gene: TRBJ2-1; d_gene: .; CDR3nt: TGTGCCAGCAGCTTGGCGAGGGGGCGAGCGGGGCAGTTCTTC; CDR3aa: CASSLARGRAGQFF
abundance: .; v_gene: TRBV6-5; j_gene: TRBJ2-5; d_gene: TRBD2; CDR3nt: TGTGCCAGACGGGGACTAGCGGCCCGGTGGGCCCAGTACTTC; CDR3aa: CARRGLAARWAQYF
abundance: few; v_gene: TRBV11-3; j_gene: TRBJ2-5; d_gene: TRBD2; CDR3nt: TGTGCCAGCAGCTTAGTTGGGACTAGCGGGGCGGGGGAGACCCAGTACTTC; CDR3aa: CASSLVGTSGAGETQYF
abundance: once; v_gene: TRBV7-2; j_gene: TRBJ1-1; d_gene: .; CDR3nt: TGTGCCAGCAGCCGACACCGCATGAACACTGAAGCTTTCTTT; CDR3aa: CASSRHRMNTEAFF
abundance: .; v_gene: TRBV5-1; j_gene: TRBJ1-2; d_gene: TRBD1; CDR3nt: TGCGCCAGCAGCGGGGGTCAACCGGGACAGGGACACGGCTACACCTTC; CDR3aa: CASSGGQPGQGHGYTF
abundance: .; v_gene: TRBV4-3; j_gene: TRBJ1-1; d_gene: .; CDR3nt: TGCGCCAGCAGCCAAGATGGGGGATTTCCAGGGGCGAGCACTGAAGCTTTCTTT; CDR3aa: CASSQDGGFPGASTEAFF
abundance: once; v_gene: TRBV6-5; j_gene: TRBJ1-1; d_gene: TRBD1; CDR3nt: TGTGCCAGCAGTTACTCGGACAGGGAGGGCACTGAAGCTTTCTTT; CDR3aa: CASSYSDREGTEAFF
abundance: once; v_gene: TRBV12-5; j_gene: TRBJ1-1; d_gene: .; CDR3nt: TGTGCTAGTGGTTTCGACACTGAAGCTTTCTTT; CDR3aa: CASGFDTEAFF
abundance: few; v_gene: TRBV5-5; j_gene: TRBJ2-7; d_gene: .; CDR3nt: TGTGCCAGCAGCTTGGAAGGTCTGCCGGGGGCCTACGAGCAGTACTTC; CDR3aa: CASSLEGLPGAYEQYF
abundance: .; v_gene: TRBV5-4; j_gene: TRBJ2-7; d_gene: TRBD2; CDR3nt: TGTGCCAGCAGCGTTAGCGGGAGCACCTACGAGCAGTACTTC; CDR3aa: CASSVSGSTYEQYF
abundance: .; v_gene: TRBV7-2; j_gene: TRBJ1-2; d_gene: .; CDR3nt: TGTGCCAGCAGCTCCACCCGGCAGGGGAGTATGTGGGGCTACACCTTC; CDR3aa: CASSSTRQGSMWGYTF
abundance: .; v_gene: TRBV25-1; j_gene: TRBJ2-1; d_gene: TRBD2; CDR3nt: TGTGCCAGCAGTGGACTAGCTCCTGGCAATGAGCAGTTCTTC; CDR3aa: CASSGLAPGNEQFF
abundance: few; v_gene: TRBV9; j_gene: TRBJ2-7; d_gene: TRBD2; CDR3nt: TGTGCCAGCAGCCCGGGGACTAGCGCACAGAGGGGGCAGTACTTC; CDR3aa: CASSPGTSAQRGQYF
abundance: .; v_gene: TRBV21-1; j_gene: TRBJ1-1; d_gene: .; CDR3nt: TGTGCCAGCAGCAAAGGGACAGTGAACACTGAAGCTTTCTTT; CDR3aa: CASSKGTVNTEAFF
abundance: .; v_gene: TRBV7-9; j_gene: TRBJ2-3; d_gene: TRBD2; CDR3nt: TGTGCCAGCAGCGGTAGCGGGAGTACGGCAGATACGCAGTATTTT; CDR3aa: CASSGSGSTADTQYF
abundance: .; v_gene: TRBV5-5; j_gene: TRBJ2-3; d_gene: .; CDR3nt: TGTGCCAGCAGCCCCACACACGAAAGCACAGATACGCAGTATTTT; CDR3aa: CASSPTHESTDTQYF
abundance: .; v_gene: TRBV7-2; j_gene: TRBJ2-5; d_gene: TRBD2; CDR3nt: TGTGCCAGCAGCTTAGGACTAGCGAGCGAGACCCAGTACTTC; CDR3aa: CASSLGLASETQYF
abundance: once; v_gene: TRBV6-4; j_gene: TRBJ2-2; d_gene: TRBD1; CDR3nt: TGTGCCAGCAGACAGGGGGACGGGGAGCTGTTTTTT; CDR3aa: CASRQGDGELFF
abundance: once; v_gene: TRBV11-3; j_gene: TRBJ2-7; d_gene: TRBD1; CDR3nt: TGTGCCAGCAGCCCCGGGACAGGCTACGAGCAGTACTTC; CDR3aa: CASSPGTGYEQYF
abundance: .; v_gene: TRBV6-6; j_gene: TRBJ1-1; d_gene: .; CDR3nt: TGTGCCAGCAGCCAGGACAGCCTGAACACTGAAGCTTTCTTT; CDR3aa: CASSQDSLNTEAFF
abundance: .; v_gene: TRBV30; j_gene: TRBJ2-2; d_gene: .; CDR3nt: TGTGCCTGGACCCCAGGGTATAACACCGGGGAGCTGTTTTTT; CDR3aa: CAWTPGYNTGELFF
abundance: .; v_gene: TRBV10-3; j_gene: TRBJ2-7; d_gene: .; CDR3nt: TGTGCCACTAGCCCCTCTCTCGAGCAGTACTTC; CDR3aa: CATSPSLEQYF
abundance: .; v_gene: TRBV6-5; j_gene: TRBJ2-5; d_gene: .; CDR3nt: TGTGCCAGCAGTTACTCGAACCGGGAAGAGACCCAGTACTTC; CDR3aa: CASSYSNREETQYF
abundance: .; v_gene: TRBV5-1; j_gene: TRBJ2-5; d_gene: TRBD2; CDR3nt: TGCGCCAGCAGCTTGCCTCCAACTAGCGGGGGGGCCGAAGAGACCCAGTACTTC; CDR3aa: CASSLPPTSGGAEETQYF
abundance: .; v_gene: TRBV7-9; j_gene: TRBJ1-2; d_gene: .; CDR3nt: TGTTCCAGCAGTCCGTCTCCGTTCGAACAAAACTATGGCTACACCTTC; CDR3aa: CSSSPSPFEQNYGYTF
abundance: .; v_gene: TRBV10-1; j_gene: TRBJ1-1; d_gene: TRBD1; CDR3nt: TGCGCCAGCAGTGATGTGACAGGGGGCGCTTCATACCAATACCGATTT; CDR3aa: CASSDVTGGASYQYRF
abundance: .; v_gene: TRBV7-9; j_gene: TRBJ2-1; d_gene: TRBD2; CDR3nt: TGTGCCAGCAGCATACTAGCGGGCCGCCCCCATGAGCAGTTCTTC; CDR3aa: CASSILAGRPHEQFF
abundance: .; v_gene: TRBV7-9; j_gene: TRBJ1-6; d_gene: TRBD1; CDR3nt: TGTGCCAGCAGCTTACAGGGACAGGGCAATTCACCCCTCCACTTT; CDR3aa: CASSLQGQGNSPLHF
abundance: once; v_gene: TRBV6-5; j_gene: TRBJ2-1; d_gene: TRBD1; CDR3nt: TGTGCCAGTGCCGGACAGGGGGCTGGCAATGAGCAGTTCTTC; CDR3aa: CASAGQGAGNEQFF
abundance: .; v_gene: TRBV6-5; j_gene: TRBJ2-1; d_gene: .; CDR3nt: TGTGCCAGCAGTCCACAGGGATTTCAGCAGTTCTTC; CDR3aa: CASSPQGFQQFF
abundance: .; v_gene: TRBV6-5; j_gene: TRBJ1-2; d_gene: .; CDR3nt: TGTGCCAGCAGTTCGACAGGACCAAACTATGGCTACACCTTC; CDR3aa: CASSSTGPNYGYTF
abundance: few; v_gene: TRBV5-4; j_gene: TRBJ2-1; d_gene: .; CDR3nt: TGTGCCAGCAGCTTCACAGGGGAGGATGAGCAGTTCTTC; CDR3aa: CASSFTGEDEQFF